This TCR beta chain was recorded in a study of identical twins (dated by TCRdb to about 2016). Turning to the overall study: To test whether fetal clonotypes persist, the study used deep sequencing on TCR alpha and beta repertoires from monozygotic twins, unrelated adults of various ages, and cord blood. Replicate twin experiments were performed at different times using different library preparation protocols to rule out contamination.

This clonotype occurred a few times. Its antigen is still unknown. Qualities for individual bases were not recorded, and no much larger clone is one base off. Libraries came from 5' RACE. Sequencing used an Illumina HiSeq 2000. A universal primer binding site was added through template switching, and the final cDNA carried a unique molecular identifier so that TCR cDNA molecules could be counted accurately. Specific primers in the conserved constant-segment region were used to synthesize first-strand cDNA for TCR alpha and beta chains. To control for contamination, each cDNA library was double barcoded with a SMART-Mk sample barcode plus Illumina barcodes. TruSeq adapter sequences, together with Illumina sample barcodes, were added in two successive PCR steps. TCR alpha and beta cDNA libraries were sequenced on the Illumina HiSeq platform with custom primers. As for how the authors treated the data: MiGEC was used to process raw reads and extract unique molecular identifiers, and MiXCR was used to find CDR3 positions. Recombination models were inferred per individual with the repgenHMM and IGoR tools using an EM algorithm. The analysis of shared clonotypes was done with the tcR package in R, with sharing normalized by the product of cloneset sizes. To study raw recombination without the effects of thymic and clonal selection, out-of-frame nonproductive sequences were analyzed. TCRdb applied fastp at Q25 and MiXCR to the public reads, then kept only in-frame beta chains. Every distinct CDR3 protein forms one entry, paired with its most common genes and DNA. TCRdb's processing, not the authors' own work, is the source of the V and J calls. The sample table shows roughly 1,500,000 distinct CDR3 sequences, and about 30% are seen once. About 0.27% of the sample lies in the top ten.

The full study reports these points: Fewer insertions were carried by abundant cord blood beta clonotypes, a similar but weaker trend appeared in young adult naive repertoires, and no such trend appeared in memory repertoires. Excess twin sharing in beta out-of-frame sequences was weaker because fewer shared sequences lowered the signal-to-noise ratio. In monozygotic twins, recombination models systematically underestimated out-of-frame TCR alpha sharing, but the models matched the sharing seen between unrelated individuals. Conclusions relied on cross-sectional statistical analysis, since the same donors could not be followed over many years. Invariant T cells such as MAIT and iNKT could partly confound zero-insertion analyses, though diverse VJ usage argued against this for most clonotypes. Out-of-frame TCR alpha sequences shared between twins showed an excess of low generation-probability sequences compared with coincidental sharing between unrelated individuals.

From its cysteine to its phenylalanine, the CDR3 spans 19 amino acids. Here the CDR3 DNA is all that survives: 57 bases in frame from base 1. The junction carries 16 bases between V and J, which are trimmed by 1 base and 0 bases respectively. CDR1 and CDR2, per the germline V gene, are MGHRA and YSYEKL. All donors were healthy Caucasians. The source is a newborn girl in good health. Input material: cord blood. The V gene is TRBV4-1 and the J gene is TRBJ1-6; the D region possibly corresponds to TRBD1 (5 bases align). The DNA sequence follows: TGCGCCAGCAGCCAAGCGGATCGTGGGGCCAGCTCCTATAATTCACCCCTCCACTTT. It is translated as CASSQADRGASSYNSPLHF.